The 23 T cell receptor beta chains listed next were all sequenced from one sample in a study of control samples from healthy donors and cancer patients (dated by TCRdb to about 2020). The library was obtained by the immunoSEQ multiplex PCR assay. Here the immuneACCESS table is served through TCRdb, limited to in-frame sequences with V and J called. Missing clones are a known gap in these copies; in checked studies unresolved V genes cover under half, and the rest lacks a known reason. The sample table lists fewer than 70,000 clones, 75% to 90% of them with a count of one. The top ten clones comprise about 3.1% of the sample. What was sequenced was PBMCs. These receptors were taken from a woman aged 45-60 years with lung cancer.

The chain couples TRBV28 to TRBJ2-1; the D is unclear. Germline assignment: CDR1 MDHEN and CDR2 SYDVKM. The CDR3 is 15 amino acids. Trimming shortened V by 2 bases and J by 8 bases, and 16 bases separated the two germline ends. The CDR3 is CASSLPSTGTDEQFF. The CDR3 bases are TGTGCCAGCAGTTTACCCTCGACTGGTACGGATGAGCAGTTCTTC.

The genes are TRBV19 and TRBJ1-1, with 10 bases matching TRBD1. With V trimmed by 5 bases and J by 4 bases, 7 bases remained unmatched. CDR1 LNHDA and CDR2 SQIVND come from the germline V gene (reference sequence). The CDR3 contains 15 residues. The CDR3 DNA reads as TGTGCCAGTAGTCCGAGGGGACAGGGGATCACTGAAGCTTTCTTT. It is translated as CASSPRGQGITEAFF. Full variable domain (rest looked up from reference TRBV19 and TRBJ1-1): DGGITQSPKYLFRKEGQNVTLSCEQNLNHDAMYWYRQDPGQGLRLIYYSQIVNDFQKGDIAEGYSVSREKKESFPLTVTSAQKNPTAFYLCASSPRGQGITEAFFGQGTRLTVV.

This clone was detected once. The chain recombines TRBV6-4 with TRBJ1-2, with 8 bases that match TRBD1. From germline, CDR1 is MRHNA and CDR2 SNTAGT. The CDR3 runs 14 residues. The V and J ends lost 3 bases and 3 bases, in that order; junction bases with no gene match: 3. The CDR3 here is CASSEGQGYYGYTF. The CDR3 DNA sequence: TGTGCCAGCAGTGAAGGACAGGGCTACTATGGCTACACCTTC.

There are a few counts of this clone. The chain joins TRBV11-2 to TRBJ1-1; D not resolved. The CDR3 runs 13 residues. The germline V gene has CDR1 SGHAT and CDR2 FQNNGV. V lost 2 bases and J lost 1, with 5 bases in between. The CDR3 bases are TGTGCCAGCAGCTTAAACCAGAACACTGAAGCTTTCTTT. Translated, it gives CASSLNQNTEAFF.

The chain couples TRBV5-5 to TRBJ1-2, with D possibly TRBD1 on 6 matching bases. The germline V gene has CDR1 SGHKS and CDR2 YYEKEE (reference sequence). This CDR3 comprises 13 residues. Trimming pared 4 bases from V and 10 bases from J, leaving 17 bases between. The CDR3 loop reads CASSPPQGTDYTF. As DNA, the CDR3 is TGTGCCAGCAGCCCTCCACAGGGTACGGACTACACCTTC.

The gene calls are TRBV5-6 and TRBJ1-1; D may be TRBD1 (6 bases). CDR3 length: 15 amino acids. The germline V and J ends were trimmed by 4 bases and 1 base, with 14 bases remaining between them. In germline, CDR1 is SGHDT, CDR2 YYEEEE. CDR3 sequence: CASSATFRGNTEAFF. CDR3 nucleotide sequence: TGTGCCAGCAGCGCCACCTTCAGGGGGAACACTGAAGCTTTCTTT.

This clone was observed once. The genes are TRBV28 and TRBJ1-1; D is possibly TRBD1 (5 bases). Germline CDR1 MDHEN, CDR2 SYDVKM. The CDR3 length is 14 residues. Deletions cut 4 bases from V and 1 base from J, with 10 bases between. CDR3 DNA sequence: TGTGCCAGCAGTTCCCTCAGGGAGAACACTGAAGCTTTCTTT. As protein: CASSSLRENTEAFF.

DNA for the CDR3: TGTGCCAGCAGGGGACAGGGCCCTAACTATGGCTACACCTTC. Translation gives CASRGQGPNYGYTF. V usage is TRBV27 and J usage is TRBJ1-2; 9 nucleotides match TRBD1. Trimming at V came to 6 bases and at J to 0 bases, leaving 2 bases not matched to a gene. CDR1 and CDR2 (germline): MNHEY, SMNVEV (reference sequence). The CDR3 covers 14 residues.

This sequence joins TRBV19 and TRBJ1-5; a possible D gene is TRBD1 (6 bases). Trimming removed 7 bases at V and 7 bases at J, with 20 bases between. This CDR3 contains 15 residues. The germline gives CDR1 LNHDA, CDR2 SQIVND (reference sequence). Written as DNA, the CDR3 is TGTGCCAGTAACTCAGGGGATGTGGGGGTCCAGCCCCAGCATTTT. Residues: CASNSGDVGVQPQHF.

The CDR3 region has the DNA TGTGCCAGCAGCTCGTCTGCAGGGGGCTCTGAAGCTTTCTTT. It specifies CASSSSAGGSEAFF. The V gene is TRBV7-3, the J gene TRBJ1-1; 8 nucleotides line up with TRBD1. Germline loops: CDR1 SGHTA, CDR2 FQGTGA. CDR3 size: 14 residues. J lost 6 bases, V lost 4 bases, and 7 bases had no gene match.

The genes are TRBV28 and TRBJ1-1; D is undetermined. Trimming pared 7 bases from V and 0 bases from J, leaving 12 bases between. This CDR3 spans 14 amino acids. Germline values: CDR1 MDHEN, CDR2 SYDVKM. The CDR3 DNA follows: TGTGCCAGCACCTCCGAGGGAATGAACACTGAAGCTTTCTTT. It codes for CASTSEGMNTEAFF.

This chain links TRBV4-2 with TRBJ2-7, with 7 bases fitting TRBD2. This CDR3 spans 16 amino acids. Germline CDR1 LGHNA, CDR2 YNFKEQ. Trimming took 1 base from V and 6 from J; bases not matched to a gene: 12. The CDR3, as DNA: TGTGCCAGCAGCCAAGGTGTTCGAAGCGGGGTCCGCGAGCAGTACTTC. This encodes CASSQGVRSGVREQYF.

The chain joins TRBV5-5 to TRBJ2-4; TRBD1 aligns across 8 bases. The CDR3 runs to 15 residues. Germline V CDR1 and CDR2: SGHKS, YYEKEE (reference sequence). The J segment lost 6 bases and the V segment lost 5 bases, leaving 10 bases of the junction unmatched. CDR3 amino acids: CASRPDRGATNIQYF. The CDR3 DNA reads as TGTGCCAGCAGACCCGACAGGGGTGCGACAAACATTCAGTACTTC.

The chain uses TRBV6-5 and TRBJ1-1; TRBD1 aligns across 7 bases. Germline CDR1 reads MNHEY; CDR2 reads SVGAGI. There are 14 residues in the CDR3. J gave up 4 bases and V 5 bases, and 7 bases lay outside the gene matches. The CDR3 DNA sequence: TGTGCCAGCAGTACCGACAGGGCCGGCACTGAAGCTTTCTTT. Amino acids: CASSTDRAGTEAFF.

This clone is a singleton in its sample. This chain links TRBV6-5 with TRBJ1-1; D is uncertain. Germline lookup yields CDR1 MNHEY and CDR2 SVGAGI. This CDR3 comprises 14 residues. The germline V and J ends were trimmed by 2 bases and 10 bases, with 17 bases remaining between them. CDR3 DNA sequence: TGTGCCAGCAGTTACAGAGGCCCCTCACCCGGAGCTTTCTTT. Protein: CASSYRGPSPGAFF.

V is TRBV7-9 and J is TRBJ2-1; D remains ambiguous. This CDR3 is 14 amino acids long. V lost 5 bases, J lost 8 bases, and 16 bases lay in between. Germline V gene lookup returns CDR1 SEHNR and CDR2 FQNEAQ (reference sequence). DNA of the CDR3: TGTGCCAGCAGCCCTCCGGCCCAAAAGTATGAGCAGTTCTTC. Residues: CASSPPAQKYEQFF.

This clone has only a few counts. The CDR3 is CASSYSESGYGYTF. In nucleotides, the CDR3 is TGTGCCAGCAGTTACTCGGAGAGTGGCTATGGCTACACCTTC. The chain couples TRBV6-5 to TRBJ1-2; no firm D call. Germline-derived CDR1 and CDR2 are MNHEY and SVGAGI. The CDR3 has 14 residues. V shed 0 bases and J shed 4 bases, with 9 bases lying between them.

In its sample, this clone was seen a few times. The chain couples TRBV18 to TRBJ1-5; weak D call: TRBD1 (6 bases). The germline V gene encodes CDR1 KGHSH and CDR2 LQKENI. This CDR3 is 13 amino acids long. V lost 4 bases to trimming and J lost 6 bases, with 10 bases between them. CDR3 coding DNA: TGTGCCAGCTCACAAATACAGGGTCAGCCCCAGCATTTT. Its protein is CASSQIQGQPQHF.

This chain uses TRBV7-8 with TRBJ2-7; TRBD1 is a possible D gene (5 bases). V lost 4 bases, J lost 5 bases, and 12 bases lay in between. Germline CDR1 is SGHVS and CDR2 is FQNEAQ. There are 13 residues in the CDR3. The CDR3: CASSSDIFNEQYF. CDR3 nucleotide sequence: TGTGCCAGCAGCTCGGACATTTTCAACGAGCAGTACTTC.

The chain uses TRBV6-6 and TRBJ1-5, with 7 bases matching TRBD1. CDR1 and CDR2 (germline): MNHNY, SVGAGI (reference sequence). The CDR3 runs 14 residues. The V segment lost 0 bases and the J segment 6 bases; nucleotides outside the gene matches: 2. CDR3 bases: TGTGCCAGCAGTTACTCAGGGGGCGGTCAGCCCCAGCATTTT. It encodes CASSYSGGGQPQHF.

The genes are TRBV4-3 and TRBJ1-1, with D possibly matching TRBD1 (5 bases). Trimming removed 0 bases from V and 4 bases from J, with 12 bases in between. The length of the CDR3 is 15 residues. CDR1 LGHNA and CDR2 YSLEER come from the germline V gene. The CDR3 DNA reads TGCGCCAGCAGCCAAGATCTAGTGAGGGGCACTGAAGCTTTCTTT. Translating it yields CASSQDLVRGTEAFF.

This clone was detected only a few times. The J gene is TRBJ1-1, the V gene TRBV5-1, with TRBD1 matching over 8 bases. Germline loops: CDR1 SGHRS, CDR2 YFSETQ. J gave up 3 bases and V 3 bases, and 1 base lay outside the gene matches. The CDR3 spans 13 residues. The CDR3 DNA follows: TGCGCCAGCAGCTCGGGACAGGACACTGAAGCTTTCTTT. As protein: CASSSGQDTEAFF.

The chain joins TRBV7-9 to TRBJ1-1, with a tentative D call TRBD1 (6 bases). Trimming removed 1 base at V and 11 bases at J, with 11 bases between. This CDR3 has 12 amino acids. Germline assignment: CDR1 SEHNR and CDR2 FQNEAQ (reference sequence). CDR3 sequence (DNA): TGTGCCAGCAGCTTAGAGGGAGGGGGGGCTTTCTTT. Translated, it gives CASSLEGGGAFF. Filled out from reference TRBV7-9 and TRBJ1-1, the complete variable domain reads DTGVSQNPRHKITKRGQNVTFRCDPISEHNRLYWYRQTLGQGPEFLTYFQNEAQLEKSRLLSDRFSAERPKGSFSTLEIQRTEQGDSAMYLCASSLEGGGAFFGQGTRLTVV.